This T cell receptor beta chain was captured in a study of blood T cell repertoires in COVID-19. Across the study: PBMCs, B-cell-depleted T cells, or T cells provided the cDNA or gDNA that made up the material.

Using immunoSEQ multiplex PCR, the repertoire was profiled, and TCRdb retains in-frame clones only, with some absent. The repertoire holds roughly 75,000 clones, with roughly 70% as singletons. CDR3 length equals 14 residues. V lost 3 bases to trimming and J lost 4 bases; unmatched junction nucleotides: 4. Per germline, CDR1 SGHRS and CDR2 YFSETQ. The V and J genes are TRBV5-1 and TRBJ2-1; 7 positions match TRBD1. The sequenced sample was peripheral blood. This TCR came from a human donor with acute or convalescent COVID-19. The donor label of this sample is uncertain. DNA of the CDR3: TGCGCCAGCAGCTGGGACAGACTTTACAATGAGCAGTTCTTC. It encodes CASSWDRLYNEQFF.